The next 19 T cell receptor beta chains were all read from a single sample in a study of vaccination effects on CD4 cells after COVID-19. The repertoire was sequenced with immunoSEQ multiplex PCR; TCRdb's copy has only in-frame clones and lacks some. Of tens of thousands of clones in the sample, about 80% are singletons; the top ten hold 2.9%. The culture ran for roughly 10 days before CD4+ T cells were isolated. Antigens for these TCRs are unknown. Sequencing used CD4+ T cells from PBMCs cultured without peptide, obtained before COVID-19 vaccination. The receptors shown here come from a human donor who received a COVID-19 vaccine.

The gene calls are TRBV7-2 and TRBJ1-4; 8 bases align to TRBD1. V was pared by 5 bases and J by 3 bases, with 5 bases of the junction left unmatched. Germline CDR1 and CDR2: SGHTA and FQGNSA. The CDR3 is 15 residues long. The chain's CDR3 is CASSLRTGPNEKLFF. DNA for the CDR3: TGTGCCAGCAGCCTACGGACAGGGCCTAATGAAAAACTGTTTTTT.

The chain is built from TRBV5-1 and TRBJ2-2; D is unresolved. Germline V gene data show CDR1 as SGHRS and CDR2 as YFSETQ. The CDR3 covers 14 residues. Trimming left V 2 bases short and J 1 base short, with 6 bases between. In DNA, the CDR3 is TGCGCCAGCAGCTTTGTAGGGAACACCGGGGAGCTGTTTTTT. It translates to CASSFVGNTGELFF.

The chain links TRBV27 to TRBJ2-4; TRBD1 matches at 7 bases. The CDR3 totals 16 residues. Per germline, CDR1 MNHEY and CDR2 SMNVEV (reference sequence). V was clipped by 3 bases and J by 2 bases; unmatched bases: 7. The CDR3 DNA reads as TGTGCCAGCAGTTTTACCTCCAGGGGGACCAAAAACATTCAGTACTTC. Translated: CASSFTSRGTKNIQYF.

This clone was seen a handful of times. The gene calls are TRBV28 and TRBJ1-1; the D is unclear. The CDR3 loop spans 13 amino acids. Trimming removed 11 bases at V and 0 bases at J, with 13 bases between. The germline V gene encodes CDR1 MDHEN and CDR2 SYDVKM. CDR3 sequence: CAAQSHMNTEAFF. CDR3 coding DNA: TGTGCCGCCCAATCGCACATGAACACTGAAGCTTTCTTT.

In its sample, this clone was seen once. The chain combines TRBV5-8 with TRBJ2-3; 10 nucleotides agree with TRBD2. There are 16 residues in the CDR3. CDR1 is SGHTS and CDR2 is YDEGEE in the germline V gene. V was clipped by 7 bases and J by 5 bases; unmatched bases: 13. The CDR3 here is CASPLGWLAGEDTQYF. CDR3 in DNA: TGTGCCAGCCCCCTTGGATGGCTAGCGGGGGAAGATACGCAGTATTTT.

Here the CDR3 reads CASRGGQISNQPQHF. CDR3 nucleotide sequence: TGTGCCAGCAGAGGGGGACAGATTAGCAATCAGCCCCAGCATTTT. The chain joins TRBV2 to TRBJ1-5, with TRBD1 matching over 7 bases. The CDR3 totals 15 residues. V lost 6 bases, J lost 0 bases, and 5 bases stayed unmatched. CDR1 is SNHLY, CDR2 FYNNEI, per germline.

The gene calls are TRBV7-2 and TRBJ2-2, with D possibly called TRBD1 or TRBD2 (6 bases each). This CDR3 has 16 residues. V lost 1 base to trimming and J lost 2 bases, with 11 bases between them. Germline V gene sequence: CDR1 SGHTA, CDR2 FQGNSA. CDR3 amino acids: CASSLVTGANTGELFF. The CDR3 bases are TGTGCCAGCAGCTTAGTGACGGGGGCAAACACCGGGGAGCTGTTTTTT.

This clone was observed a single time. The V call is TRBV27, the J call TRBJ1-3; D gene uncertain. This CDR3 has 15 amino acids. V was cut by 5 bases and J by 0 bases, with 11 bases left in between. In germline, CDR1 is MNHEY, CDR2 SMNVEV (reference sequence). CDR3 DNA: TGTGCCAGCAGTAGAACCGGATACTCTGGAAACACCATATATTTT. Its translation is CASSRTGYSGNTIYF.

In this sample, this clone turned up a few times. V usage is TRBV6-5 and J usage is TRBJ1-2; TRBD1 might be the D (5 bases). This CDR3 is 14 amino acids long. Per germline, CDR1 MNHEY and CDR2 SVGAGI. With 4 bases removed from V and 4 bases from J, the gap between germline ends came to 13 bases. CDR3: CASSSPDILYGYTF. The CDR3 nucleotides are TGTGCCAGCAGTTCCCCGGACATTCTCTATGGCTACACCTTC.

This clone was seen a handful of times. The chain has TRBV18 and TRBJ1-2; 7 bases align to TRBD1. CDR1 is KGHSH, CDR2 LQKENI, per germline. CDR3 length: 15 amino acids. Germline trimming cut 5 bases from V and 7 bases from J; bases unmatched to any gene: 13. The CDR3 coding sequence is TGTGCCAGCTCAGAATCAGGGGGGCCTTCGATTGGCTACACCTTC. It yields the protein CASSESGGPSIGYTF.

The V and J genes are TRBV3-1 (or the pseudogene TRBV3-2) and TRBJ2-7, with D perhaps matching TRBD2 (6 bases). The V and J ends lost 5 bases and 3 bases respectively, with 8 bases between them. Germline V gene data show CDR1 as LGHDT and CDR2 as YNNKEL (reference sequence). This CDR3 is 12 amino acids long. CDR3 loop: CASSYGSYEQYV. The CDR3 region has the DNA TGTGCCAGCAGCTACGGGAGCTACGAGCAGTACGTC.

The V gene is TRBV7-2, the J gene TRBJ1-5; maybe TRBD1 (6 bases). The CDR3 consists of 16 residues. Germline V gene lookup returns CDR1 SGHTA and CDR2 FQGNSA. V was shortened by 1 base and J by 0 bases, with 10 bases between the two germline ends. CDR3 amino acids: CASSLGTAYSNQPQHF. The CDR3 region has the DNA TGTGCCAGCAGCTTAGGGACAGCATATAGCAATCAGCCCCAGCATTTT.

The V gene is TRBV10-3, the J gene TRBJ2-5, with 7 bases lining up with TRBD2. The CDR3 has 11 residues. Germline V CDR1 and CDR2: ENHRY, SYGVKD. The V gene end was trimmed by 11 bases and the J gene end by 4 bases; junction bases not matched to a gene: 4. The CDR3 region is CAVKRGETQYF. The CDR3 DNA sequence: TGTGCCGTCAAGCGGGGAGAGACCCAGTACTTC.

In this sample, this clone turned up once. The chain links TRBV6-5 to TRBJ2-5; D may be TRBD1 (6 bases). The length of the CDR3 is 13 residues. Trimming stripped 7 bases from V and 5 bases from J, with 14 bases between. CDR1 and CDR2 (germline): MNHEY, SVGAGI. This CDR3 is CASNSGAQETQYF. The CDR3 DNA reads TGTGCCAGCAACTCAGGGGCTCAGGAGACCCAGTACTTC.

The genes are TRBV7-8 and TRBJ2-3; tentatively, D is TRBD2 (7 bases). CDR1 SGHVS and CDR2 FQNEAQ come from the germline V gene. Trimming stripped 0 bases from V and 8 bases from J, with 9 bases between. The CDR3 is 13 residues long. The CDR3 here is CASSLAGGPTQYF. The DNA for the CDR3 is TGTGCCAGCAGCTTAGCCGGGGGGCCTACGCAGTATTTT.

This clone was recorded only once. The chain couples TRBV9 to TRBJ1-1; D ambiguous. Germline CDR1 reads SGDLS; CDR2 reads YYNGEE. The CDR3 covers 15 residues. V was cut by 4 bases and J by 0 bases, with 13 bases left in between. The CDR3 DNA sequence: TGTGCCAGCAGCCGACGGGGAGAACTGAACACTGAAGCTTTCTTT. It yields the protein CASSRRGELNTEAFF. Combining the CDR3 with reference TRBV9 and TRBJ1-1 gives the whole variable domain DSGVTQTPKHLITATGQRVTLRCSPRSGDLSVYWYQQSLDQGLQFLIQYYNGEERAKGNILERFSAQQFPDLHSELNLSSLELGDSALYFCASSRRGELNTEAFFGQGTRLTVV.

The chain recombines TRBV5-6 with TRBJ1-2; 8 bases line up with TRBD1. CDR1 and CDR2 from the germline V gene are SGHDT and YYEEEE. This CDR3 is 14 amino acids long. V lost 3 bases and J lost 6; bases outside the gene matches: 7. CDR3 residues: CASSSPRQGHGYTF. The CDR3 DNA is TGTGCCAGCAGCTCCCCGAGACAGGGGCATGGCTACACCTTC. The full variable domain, its missing parts supplied by reference TRBV5-6 and TRBJ1-2, is DAGVTQSPTHLIKTRGQQVTLRCSPKSGHDTVSWYQQALGQGPQFIFQYYEEEERQRGNFPDRFSGHQFPNYSSELNVNALLLGDSALYLCASSSPRQGHGYTFGSGTRLTVV.

This chain connects TRBV3-1 (or the pseudogene TRBV3-2) to TRBJ2-3; 7 bases line up with TRBD1. CDR1 is LGHDT, CDR2 YNNKEL, per germline (reference sequence). V dropped 4 bases and J dropped 8; count of bases not matched to a gene: 9. This CDR3 contains 14 residues. The CDR3 spells CASSPRQGEATQYF. The CDR3 DNA reads as TGTGCCAGCAGCCCTAGACAGGGTGAGGCTACGCAGTATTTT.

CDR3 nucleotide sequence: TGCAGTGCTAGTAAGACAGGGGATCAGCCCCAGCATTTT. Protein sequence: CSASKTGDQPQHF. The J gene is TRBJ1-5, the V gene TRBV20-1; TRBD1 aligns across 8 bases. Germline V gene lookup returns CDR1 DFQATT and CDR2 SNEGSKA (reference sequence). This CDR3 is built from 13 residues. With V trimmed by 3 bases and J by 5 bases, 3 bases remained unmatched.